The present T cell receptor beta chain was sequenced within a study of blood T cells in healthy people across ages (dated by TCRdb to the mid-2010s). For the wider study: In model experiments, template switching captured roughly one uniquely barcoded TCR beta cDNA molecule for every two T cells. To track age-related changes in TCR beta repertoire diversity, the study relied on deep sequencing normalized with unique cDNA molecular identifiers. Using the same blood draw, the study looked at two additional independent replicas of 1 million unique cDNA reads for two donors, one aged 18 to 30 and the other aged 80 or older. The donors were split into four age groups: young (average around 16 years), middle-aged (39), aged (62) and long-lived (roughly 88). To avoid experimental bias, donors of different ages were distributed randomly across sequencing lanes. Broad study findings and their caveats: Estimates of total diversity from one million sequenced T cells were regarded as lower bounds and underestimates. Bulk unsorted PBMC profiling prevented conclusive comparison of naive and antigen-experienced compartments. Compared with the aged group, more naive CD4+ T cells, fewer expanded clones and increased TCR diversity were shown by the long-lived group, suggesting age selection. The CMV infection status of donors was not known, potentially confounding age-related changes in expanded clonotypes. A strong correlation was found between observed TCR beta diversity and the percentage of naive T cells measured by flow cytometry. As age increased, observed TCR beta diversity per million T cells dropped in a roughly linear way, and a significant reduction was already evident by age 40.

The protocol used for the library was 5' RACE. The sequencer listed for this sample is Illumina HiSeq 2500. A second PCR of about 6 to 11 cycles was performed with a sample-barcoded 5' primer and a J-beta primer mix. A template-switch 5' adaptor carrying 12 random nucleotides introduced a unique molecular identifier onto each TCR beta cDNA molecule. Each sample yielded at least 2.5 million CDR3-containing paired-end reads. All of the RNA was converted into first-strand cDNA using the Mint cDNA synthesis kit, with a TRBC-specific oligonucleotide serving as the primer. After uracil-DNA glycosylase treatment, a first 18-cycle PCR used universal primers M1SS and BC2_uni_R on all cDNA. Concerning the study's data processing: Each sample was normalized by randomly selecting 1 million high-quality reads, each carrying a distinct molecular identifier. Instead of being binned into consensus sequences, reads that shared molecular identifiers were thrown out. MiTCR, set to a Q25 quality threshold and the strictest error-elimination algorithm, was used for CDR3 identification, clonotype clustering and error correction. A nonparametric unseen species model with Euler transformation was used to estimate lower-bound total TCR beta diversity. TCRdb reworked the public reads: Q25 trimming with fastp, MiXCR clone assembly, productive beta chains retained. Each CDR3 protein gets just one entry, which takes the most common genes and DNA from the rows behind it. Clone size and V and J calls follow TCRdb, not the original study. The sample table shows some 1.1 million distinct CDR3 sequences, and around two fifths are seen once. Around 14% of the sample is held by the ten biggest clonotypes.

With respect to this clonotype: The target of this receptor is not known. Base qualities are missing; no much larger clone stands one base away.

The donors were some 39 Caucasian individuals from Russia, aged roughly 6 to 100 years, who were systemically healthy. About 9.6 milliliters of peripheral blood were collected from each donor into EDTA-treated Vacutainer tubes. PBMCs were isolated by Ficoll-Paque density-gradient centrifugation, with at least 6.5 million obtained per sample. Total RNA, at least 6 micrograms per sample, was extracted from PBMCs with Trizol reagent. For every donor, an aliquot of PBMCs went through flow cytometry to measure the percentages of naive CD45RAhigh/CD27high T cells. CDR1 DFQATT and CDR2 SNEGSKA were looked up in the germline V gene (reference sequence). Its CDR3 holds 12 amino acids, cysteine through phenylalanine. The CDR3 DNA has 36 bases and is translated from base 1. Trimming takes 5 bases from V and 6 bases from J, and the germline ends sit 13 bases apart.

This TCR was sampled from a man between 18 and 35 years old in good health. The rearranged chain carries TRBV20-1 and TRBJ1-2; no confident D gene assignment can be made. Sequencing was performed on blood. The bases read TGCAGTGCTGCTGGAGGTAGGGATGGCTACACCTTC. This sequence encodes CSAAGGRDGYTF.